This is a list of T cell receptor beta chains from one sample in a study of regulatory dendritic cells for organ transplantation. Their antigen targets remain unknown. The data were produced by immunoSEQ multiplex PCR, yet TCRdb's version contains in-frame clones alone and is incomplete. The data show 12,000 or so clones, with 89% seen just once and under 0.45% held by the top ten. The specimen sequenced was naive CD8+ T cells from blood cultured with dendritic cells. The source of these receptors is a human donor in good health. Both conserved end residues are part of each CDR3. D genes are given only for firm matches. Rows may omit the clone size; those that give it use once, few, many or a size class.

DNA: TGCGCCAGCAGCCAAGACCCAGCGGGAGGGCCCGGCGAGCAGTACTTC
CDR3: CASSQDPAGGPGEQYF
length: 16
J: TRBJ2-7
size: -
D: TRBD2
V: TRBV4-3

DNA: TGTGCCAGCAGAGTTGAAGAGACCCAGTACTTC
CDR3: CASRVEETQYF
length: 11
J: TRBJ2-5
size: -
D: -
V: TRBV7-9

DNA: TGTGCCAGCAGACCCCCCTTGGATGGGGTATCAGATACGCAGTATTTT
CDR3: CASRPPLDGVSDTQYF
length: 16
J: TRBJ2-3
size: -
D: -
V: TRBV28

DNA: TGCGCCCTTGGGAGGTCAGGCTCCTACGAGCAGTACTTC
CDR3: CALGRSGSYEQYF
length: 13
J: TRBJ2-7
size: -
D: -
V: TRBV10-1

DNA: TGTGCCAGCAGCTCCCGCGGGGGGATGAACACTGAAGCTTTCTTT
CDR3: CASSSRGGMNTEAFF
length: 15
J: TRBJ1-1
size: -
D: -
V: TRBV7-9

DNA: TGTGCCAGCAGCGAGACTAGCGGGGGAAATTACAATGAGCAGTTCTTC
CDR3: CASSETSGGNYNEQFF
length: 16
J: TRBJ2-1
size: -
D: TRBD2
V: TRBV9

DNA: TGCGCCAGCAGCATTGGGACAGGACGCCAAGAGACCCAGTACTTC
CDR3: CASSIGTGRQETQYF
length: 15
J: TRBJ2-5
size: -
D: TRBD1
V: TRBV5-1

DNA: TGTGCCAGCAGTTTCCGGACAGGGTTCGGTCAAGAGACCCAGTACTTC
CDR3: CASSFRTGFGQETQYF
length: 16
J: TRBJ2-5
size: -
D: TRBD1
V: TRBV6-5

DNA: TGTGCCAGCAGCCCCGGGACAGGGGCCTACGAGCAGTACTTC
CDR3: CASSPGTGAYEQYF
length: 14
J: TRBJ2-7
size: -
D: TRBD1
V: TRBV9

DNA: TGTGCCAGCAGTTTAACAGCCCGCCCATCCTACGAGCAGTACTTC
CDR3: CASSLTARPSYEQYF
length: 15
J: TRBJ2-7
size: -
D: -
V: TRBV27

DNA: TGTGCCAGCAGTCTAGGAGGGGATGAGCAGTACTTC
CDR3: CASSLGGDEQYF
length: 12
J: TRBJ2-7
size: once
D: -
V: TRBV25-1

DNA: TGCGCCAGCAGCCACACTCGTTCGGACGAGCAGTACTTC
CDR3: CASSHTRSDEQYF
length: 13
J: TRBJ2-7
size: -
D: -
V: TRBV4-3

DNA: TGTGCCAGCAGCCAAGTGCTCCCCCCTCGTTTGGGCAATGGCTACACCTTC
CDR3: CASSQVLPPRLGNGYTF
length: 17
J: TRBJ1-2
size: few
D: -
V: TRBV4-2

DNA: TGCAGCGTTGAAGGGGACAGGGGCAACACCGGGGAGCTGTTTTTT
CDR3: CSVEGDRGNTGELFF
length: 15
J: TRBJ2-2
size: -
D: TRBD1
V: TRBV29-1

DNA: TGCGCCAGCAGCTTGGCCAGCCGGTTATACTACAATGAGCAGTTCTTC
CDR3: CASSLASRLYYNEQFF
length: 16
J: TRBJ2-1
size: -
D: -
V: TRBV5-1

DNA: TGTGCCAGCAGTTTATTCTTTGGGGACTACGAGCAGTACTTC
CDR3: CASSLFFGDYEQYF
length: 14
J: TRBJ2-7
size: -
D: -
V: TRBV28

DNA: TGTGCCAGCAGCCCCGCGGGGGCTGGGGACGAGCAGTACTTC
CDR3: CASSPAGAGDEQYF
length: 14
J: TRBJ2-7
size: -
D: -
V: TRBV5-6

DNA: TGTGCCAGCAGCTTAGCAGAGGGTGGCAATCAGCCCCAGCATTTT
CDR3: CASSLAEGGNQPQHF
length: 15
J: TRBJ1-5
size: -
D: -
V: TRBV7-8

DNA: TGTGCCAGCAGCTTAAAACAGGGTCAACCAGACTACGAGCAGTACTTC
CDR3: CASSLKQGQPDYEQYF
length: 16
J: TRBJ2-7
size: -
D: -
V: TRBV7-9

DNA: TGTGCCAGCAGTACCTCCCGACTAAGAATCAATTCACCCCTCCACTTT
CDR3: CASSTSRLRINSPLHF
length: 16
J: TRBJ1-6
size: -
D: -
V: TRBV27

DNA: TGTGCCAGCAGCGCGCACAAGAACACTGAAGCTTTCTTT
CDR3: CASSAHKNTEAFF
length: 13
J: TRBJ1-1
size: once
D: -
V: TRBV9

DNA: TGTGCCAGCAGTTTAAACCGGGACAGGGGTCGGGAGACCCAGTACTTC
CDR3: CASSLNRDRGRETQYF
length: 16
J: TRBJ2-5
size: -
D: TRBD1
V: TRBV27

DNA: TGTGCCAGCAGCTCCACAGGAGGGGACACTGAAGCTTTCTTT
CDR3: CASSSTGGDTEAFF
length: 14
J: TRBJ1-1
size: few
D: -
V: TRBV7-9

DNA: TGTGCCAGCAGTCCCAGGGGGCATGGCTACACCTTC
CDR3: CASSPRGHGYTF
length: 12
J: TRBJ1-2
size: -
D: TRBD1
V: TRBV27

DNA: TGTGCCACCCAGACGCGGACAGGGGACTACAATGAGCAGTTCTTC
CDR3: CATQTRTGDYNEQFF
length: 15
J: TRBJ2-1
size: -
D: TRBD1
V: TRBV7-9

DNA: TGTGCCAGCAGCTTGGTCGTTGGAGGGGGCATCTCCTACGAGCAGTACTTC
CDR3: CASSLVVGGGISYEQYF
length: 17
J: TRBJ2-7
size: -
D: -
V: TRBV5-5

DNA: TGTGCCAGCAGTTACCGTTGGGGCGGAGAAAGTGGCTACACCTTC
CDR3: CASSYRWGGESGYTF
length: 15
J: TRBJ1-2
size: -
D: -
V: TRBV6-5

DNA: TGCAGCGTTGATTATCAAGCGAATGAGCAGTTCTTC
CDR3: CSVDYQANEQFF
length: 12
J: TRBJ2-1
size: -
D: -
V: TRBV29-1

DNA: TGTGCCAGCAGCTTAACAGGGAACACTTCACCCCTCCACTTT
CDR3: CASSLTGNTSPLHF
length: 14
J: TRBJ1-6
size: -
D: -
V: TRBV7-3

DNA: TGTGCCAGCAGCGTAGAAGGGTTCTCTGGAAACACCATATATTTT
CDR3: CASSVEGFSGNTIYF
length: 15
J: TRBJ1-3
size: few
D: -
V: TRBV9

DNA: TGTGCCAGCAGCTTAGAGCTGCTAGCGGGGGGCCCGAGCTCCTACAATGAGCAGTTCTTC
CDR3: CASSLELLAGGPSSYNEQFF
length: 20
J: TRBJ2-1
size: -
D: TRBD2
V: TRBV11-2

DNA: TGCAGTGCTAGCGAAGGGTTTGAAGCTTTCTTT
CDR3: CSASEGFEAFF
length: 11
J: TRBJ1-1
size: -
D: -
V: TRBV20-1

DNA: TGTGCCAGCAGGGGAGAAACCCGCCTAAGCGGGAGGGACACAGATACGCAGTATTTT
CDR3: CASRGETRLSGRDTDTQYF
length: 19
J: TRBJ2-3
size: once
D: TRBD2
V: TRBV4-2

DNA: TGTGCCAGCAGCTGGGTGGCGGGGGTCAAAAACATTCAGTACTTC
CDR3: CASSWVAGVKNIQYF
length: 15
J: TRBJ2-4
size: -
D: TRBD2
V: TRBV5-5

DNA: TGTGCCAGCAGCTTCCAGGGTGTTCCTGAAGCTTTCTTT
CDR3: CASSFQGVPEAFF
length: 13
J: TRBJ1-1
size: -
D: -
V: TRBV5-4

DNA: TGTGCCATCAGCCCGACCGGGACAACCCTCGGTGAGCAGTTCTTC
CDR3: CAISPTGTTLGEQFF
length: 15
J: TRBJ2-1
size: -
D: -
V: TRBV10-3

DNA: TGTGCCAGCAGCTTAACGGCAGGGGACGAGCAGTACTTC
CDR3: CASSLTAGDEQYF
length: 13
J: TRBJ2-7
size: -
D: -
V: TRBV13

DNA: TGTGCCACCAGCAGAGTTGCACAGCTCTCCTACGAGCAGTACTTC
CDR3: CATSRVAQLSYEQYF
length: 15
J: TRBJ2-7
size: -
D: -
V: TRBV15

DNA: TGCGCCAGCAGTGACCGCGGGAGGTGGTACGAGCAGTACTTC
CDR3: CASSDRGRWYEQYF
length: 14
J: TRBJ2-7
size: -
D: TRBD2
V: TRBV10-1

DNA: TGTGCCAGCAGTCATGACCCGGCGGGAGGGTCAGATACGCAGTATTTT
CDR3: CASSHDPAGGSDTQYF
length: 16
J: TRBJ2-3
size: -
D: TRBD2
V: TRBV28

DNA: TGTGCCAGCAGCCAAGATACAGACTATGGCTACACCTTC
CDR3: CASSQDTDYGYTF
length: 13
J: TRBJ1-2
size: -
D: -
V: TRBV14

DNA: TGTGCCAGCAGCTCGCCCCAGACTAGCTACTACGAGCAGTACTTC
CDR3: CASSSPQTSYYEQYF
length: 15
J: TRBJ2-7
size: few
D: TRBD2
V: TRBV7-8

DNA: TGTGCCACCAGCAGAGCGCCCTCCGGGGGCCGGAGCGGCTACACCTTC
CDR3: CATSRAPSGGRSGYTF
length: 16
J: TRBJ1-2
size: -
D: -
V: TRBV15

DNA: TGTGCCAGCAGAGGTTGGGCGGGACCAGAAGTTGGTGAAGCTTTCTTT
CDR3: CASRGWAGPEVGEAFF
length: 16
J: TRBJ1-1
size: once
D: -
V: TRBV27

DNA: TGCGCCAGCAGCCAAGGCAGGACAGCCTTCCCCTATGGCTACACCTTC
CDR3: CASSQGRTAFPYGYTF
length: 16
J: TRBJ1-2
size: -
D: -
V: TRBV4-1

DNA: TGTGCCAGCAGCGCCAGGGGTTTCTACGAGCAGTACTTC
CDR3: CASSARGFYEQYF
length: 13
J: TRBJ2-7
size: few
D: -
V: TRBV7-9

DNA: TGTGCCAGCACCTATGGGCGGGTGGCCTACAATGAGCAGTTCTTC
CDR3: CASTYGRVAYNEQFF
length: 15
J: TRBJ2-1
size: few
D: -
V: TRBV7-9

DNA: TGTGCCAGTAGTATAATCTTAGCAGATACGCAGTATTTT
CDR3: CASSIILADTQYF
length: 13
J: TRBJ2-3
size: once
D: -
V: TRBV19

DNA: TGTGCCAGCAGCTTAGGGGATCAGCCCCAGCATTTT
CDR3: CASSLGDQPQHF
length: 12
J: TRBJ1-5
size: -
D: -
V: TRBV7-9

DNA: TGCGCCAGCAGCCAAGTGACAGGGTCGAATGAGCAGTTCTTC
CDR3: CASSQVTGSNEQFF
length: 14
J: TRBJ2-1
size: -
D: TRBD1
V: TRBV4-3

DNA: TGTGCCAGCAGCTTTACAGGGGACACCATATATTTT
CDR3: CASSFTGDTIYF
length: 12
J: TRBJ1-3
size: -
D: TRBD1
V: TRBV7-9

DNA: TGTGCCAGCAGCTTTCCAGGGTTCGCTGAGCAGTTCTTC
CDR3: CASSFPGFAEQFF
length: 13
J: TRBJ2-1
size: -
D: -
V: TRBV5-6

DNA: TGCAGCGTTGCCAGGGATCCCTACGAGCAGTACTTC
CDR3: CSVARDPYEQYF
length: 12
J: TRBJ2-7
size: -
D: -
V: TRBV29-1